The rows below give T cell receptor beta chains drawn from one sample of a study of OX40 agonist ivuxolimab in advanced cancers. The table came from immunoSEQ multiplex PCR; TCRdb's copy has only in-frame clones and leaves some out. Here the sample spans around 60,000 clones, about 87% being singletons. This sample comprised CD4+ or CD8+ T cells sorted from blood, obtained in a trial of the OX40 agonist ivuxolimab. The receptors stem from an adult with an advanced solid tumor such as melanoma, head and neck, liver or kidney cancer. CDR3s leave out the opening cysteine and the closing phenylalanine or tryptophan. Each record gives: clone size, V gene, J gene, CDR3 protein. Only part of the rows carry a size: once, few, many, or a class if the clone is expanded.

size: -; V: TRBV28; J: TRBJ2-1; CDR3: ASSASRPFYNEQF
size: -; V: TRBV4-1; J: TRBJ1-2; CDR3: ASSQINRGRNGYT
size: -; V: TRBV5-4; J: TRBJ1-2; CDR3: TSSPPLGTTNYGYT
size: -; V: TRBV11-3; J: TRBJ2-2; CDR3: ASSPGGTAGTGELF
size: -; V: TRBV29-1; J: TRBJ2-3; CDR3: SVSDGDTQY
size: -; V: TRBV19; J: TRBJ2-5; CDR3: ASSNTWGVQETQY
size: once; V: TRBV7-8; J: TRBJ2-7; CDR3: ASRGLGALTYEQY
size: -; V: TRBV4-1; J: TRBJ1-1; CDR3: ASSHPTGGTEAF
size: -; V: TRBV6-5; J: TRBJ1-1; CDR3: ASSYKGTGGKAF
size: -; V: TRBV6-6; J: TRBJ1-1; CDR3: ASRYRRDDTEAF
size: -; V: TRBV19; J: TRBJ1-5; CDR3: ASSPKAQGAPQH
size: -; V: TRBV11-3; J: TRBJ2-5; CDR3: ASSLGVETQY
size: -; V: TRBV7-3; J: TRBJ2-2; CDR3: ASSSGWRGELF
size: -; V: TRBV10-1; J: TRBJ2-1; CDR3: ASHNEQF
size: -; V: TRBV20-1; J: TRBJ2-3; CDR3: SGTRDTQY
size: medium-sized; V: TRBV7-3; J: TRBJ1-1; CDR3: ASSQGARTEAF
size: once; V: TRBV28; J: TRBJ1-2; CDR3: ASSLRQGFNYGYT
size: -; V: TRBV29-1; J: TRBJ1-1; CDR3: SVVPRTEAF
size: -; V: TRBV30; J: TRBJ1-1; CDR3: ACDRGGEGTEAF
size: -; V: TRBV5-6; J: TRBJ1-3; CDR3: ASSINRQTTSGNTIY
size: -; V: TRBV2; J: TRBJ2-7; CDR3: ASSEPGQVAYEQY
size: -; V: TRBV6-1; J: TRBJ1-2; CDR3: ASSESGGGHYGYT
size: -; V: TRBV5-1; J: TRBJ2-1; CDR3: ASRLEGGYYHEQF
size: -; V: TRBV30; J: TRBJ2-3; CDR3: AWSRGGDTQY
size: -; V: TRBV5-1; J: TRBJ2-5; CDR3: ASSLTTSKETQY
size: -; V: TRBV18; J: TRBJ1-4; CDR3: ASSPPGQGTEKLF
size: -; V: TRBV5-6; J: TRBJ1-3; CDR3: ASSLTGAGNTIY
size: -; V: TRBV7-6; J: TRBJ2-7; CDR3: ASSLEQGAGEQY
size: -; V: TRBV6-5; J: TRBJ1-3; CDR3: ASNRGPGNTIY
size: -; V: TRBV5-4; J: TRBJ2-5; CDR3: ATLIMGGMETQY
size: -; V: TRBV19; J: TRBJ1-5; CDR3: ASSPVQGNQPQH
size: once; V: TRBV9; J: TRBJ1-6; CDR3: ASSPGQGKNSPLH
size: -; V: TRBV10-3; J: TRBJ1-1; CDR3: AISGRGGTEAF
size: -; V: TRBV5-8; J: TRBJ2-5; CDR3: ASSTGGAVVQETQY
size: -; V: TRBV2; J: TRBJ2-2; CDR3: ASSGLAGRSGELF
size: once; V: TRBV7-3; J: TRBJ2-2; CDR3: ASSLGGSNAGELF
size: few; V: TRBV29-1; J: TRBJ1-1; CDR3: SVGEGRGYTEAF
size: -; V: TRBV19; J: TRBJ1-4; CDR3: ASSTDRMGNEKLF
size: -; V: TRBV7-8; J: TRBJ2-2; CDR3: ASTKDRLVGELF
size: -; V: TRBV5-1; J: TRBJ2-2; CDR3: ASSSKTRGTGELF
size: -; V: TRBV11-2; J: TRBJ2-3; CDR3: ASSFLAGMGTDTQY
size: few; V: TRBV9; J: TRBJ1-1; CDR3: ASSVEGNTEAF
size: -; V: TRBV29-1; J: TRBJ1-2; CDR3: SGIGPQYVDGGYT
size: -; V: TRBV6-6; J: TRBJ2-2; CDR3: ASCDRGGATGELF
size: few; V: TRBV2; J: TRBJ2-1; CDR3: ATSAASAGNEQF
size: -; V: TRBV5-1; J: TRBJ2-7; CDR3: ASSNPSSTEQY
size: -; V: TRBV4-1; J: TRBJ1-2; CDR3: ASSQEGRRTGDYGYT
size: -; V: TRBV6-1; J: TRBJ2-1; CDR3: ASRVGASSYNEQF
size: once; V: TRBV5-1; J: TRBJ1-1; CDR3: ASSLGSRATEAF
size: -; V: TRBV9; J: TRBJ2-1; CDR3: ASSVALAGGGNGEQF
size: -; V: TRBV10-3; J: TRBJ2-7; CDR3: AISEMTGPYEQY
size: -; V: TRBV7-8; J: TRBJ2-7; CDR3: ASSATGGGEQY
size: -; V: TRBV23-1; J: TRBJ2-7; CDR3: ASSQCRTEFYEQY
size: -; V: TRBV30; J: TRBJ1-6; CDR3: AWRPSYNSPLH
size: -; V: TRBV5-8; J: TRBJ2-7; CDR3: ASSFIGSSYEQY
size: -; V: TRBV5-1; J: TRBJ1-2; CDR3: ASSLGWGPQDYGYT
size: -; V: TRBV11-2; J: TRBJ1-5; CDR3: ASSLDRGQPQH